The T cell receptor (beta chain) under discussion was sequenced for a study of T cells in women clearing cervical HPV infection. At the level of the study: Control women cleared a single incident HPV16 infection within 12 months. Blood came at first lesion visit for cases, post-clearance for controls.

The CDR3 contains 14 residues. From germline, CDR1 is SGHRS and CDR2 YFSETQ. Germline trimming cut 6 bases from V and 5 bases from J; bases unmatched to any gene: 7. Concerning this clone itself: The read terminates 3 residues before the CDR3 end, so the remaining end is supplied by the germline J gene.

Using immunoSEQ multiplex PCR, the repertoire was profiled, and TCRdb retains in-frame clones only, with some absent. The specimen's table records 30,000 to 35,000 clones. This chain links TRBV5-1 with TRBJ1-4; 7 bases match TRBD1. Sequencing used blood buffy coat. This clonotype originated in a woman aged 18 to 69 with a cervical HPV16 infection that either progressed to CIN3+ or cleared (not recorded which). CDR3 bases read: TGCGCCAGCAATACCGGGACAGAAAATGAAAAA. Its translation: CASNTGTENEK. The full CDR3 is CASNTGTENEKLFF.